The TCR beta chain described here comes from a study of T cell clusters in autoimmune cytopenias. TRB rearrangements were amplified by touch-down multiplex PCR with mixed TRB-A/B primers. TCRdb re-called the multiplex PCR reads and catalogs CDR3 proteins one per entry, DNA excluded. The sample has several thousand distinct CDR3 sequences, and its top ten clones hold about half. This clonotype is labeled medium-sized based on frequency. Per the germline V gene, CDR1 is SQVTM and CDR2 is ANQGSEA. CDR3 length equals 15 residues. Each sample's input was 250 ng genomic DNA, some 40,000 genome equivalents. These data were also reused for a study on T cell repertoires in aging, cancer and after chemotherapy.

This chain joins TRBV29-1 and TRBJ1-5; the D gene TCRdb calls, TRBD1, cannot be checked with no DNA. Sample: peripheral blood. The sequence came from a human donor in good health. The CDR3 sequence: CSVGQGADVNQPQHF.